These 28 T cell receptor beta chains were sequenced from one sample in a study of shared clonotypes between healthy human individuals. Repertoires were generated with immunoSEQ multiplex PCR, while TCRdb's copy carries only in-frame clones and drops some. The data show about 2,500,000 clones, approximately 92% seen once. The sequencing sample was made of naive CD4+ T cells sorted from blood. Subset noted: CD45RA+ positively selected. The receptors were gathered from a man younger than 35 in good health.

The chain recombines TRBV6-5 with TRBJ2-7; TRBD1 agrees at 8 bases. CDR1 MNHEY and CDR2 SVGAGI come from the germline V gene. With 0 bases clipped from V and 6 bases from J, the junction kept 4 bases outside the gene matches. The CDR3 is made up of 14 amino acids. As DNA, the CDR3 is TGTGCCAGCAGTTACTCTAACAGGGGGTCCGAGCAGTACTTC. It encodes CASSYSNRGSEQYF.

The chain links TRBV2 to TRBJ1-2, with TRBD1 matching 8 bases. V was pared by 6 bases and J by 5 bases, with 8 bases of the junction left unmatched. The CDR3 is 14 amino acids. Per germline, CDR1 SNHLY and CDR2 FYNNEI. The CDR3 loop is CASSRQGPLYGYTF. The CDR3 DNA is TGTGCCAGCAGCAGACAGGGGCCATTATATGGCTACACCTTC. Full variable domain (remainder filled in from reference TRBV2 and TRBJ1-2): EPEVTQTPSHQVTQMGQEVILRCVPISNHLYFYWYRQILGQKVEFLVSFYNNEISEKSEIFDDQFSVERPDGSNFTLKIRSTKLEDSAMYFCASSRQGPLYGYTFGSGTRLTVV.

V usage is TRBV5-6 and J usage is TRBJ1-1; 7 bases are shared with TRBD1. Germline lookup yields CDR1 SGHDT and CDR2 YYEEEE. With 1 base clipped from V and 1 base from J, the junction kept 7 bases outside the gene matches. The CDR3 runs to 16 residues. The CDR3 sequence: CASSLRSTGPNTEAFF. In nucleotides, the CDR3 is TGTGCCAGCAGCTTGAGGTCGACAGGGCCGAACACTGAAGCTTTCTTT.

The chain uses TRBV7-8 and TRBJ1-1, with D hard to call. Germline V CDR1 and CDR2: SGHVS, FQNEAQ. With 1 base removed from V and 4 bases from J, the gap between germline ends came to 7 bases. The CDR3 contains 13 residues. CDR3 loop: CASSLDGLTEAFF. The DNA for the CDR3 is TGTGCCAGCAGCTTAGACGGACTCACTGAAGCTTTCTTT.

The chain has TRBV25-1 and TRBJ2-4; D uncertain. The germline V gene encodes CDR1 MGHDK and CDR2 SYGVNS. Between the trimmed V and J ends, which lost 3 bases and 1 base, there was a span of 4 bases. This CDR3 region has 13 residues. DNA of the CDR3: TGTGCCAGCAGTGATTGGGCCAAAAACATTCAGTACTTC. Its translation: CASSDWAKNIQYF.

The chain links TRBV6-5 to TRBJ2-1, with D perhaps TRBD1 (6 bases). This CDR3 is 16 amino acids long. V was trimmed by 0 bases and J by 3 bases, leaving 12 bases between them. CDR1 and CDR2 (germline): MNHEY, SVGAGI. This CDR3 reads CASSYSTRGLYNEQFF. The CDR3 nucleotides read TGTGCCAGCAGTTACTCGACCAGGGGTCTCTACAATGAGCAGTTCTTC.

The chain has TRBV5-1 and TRBJ1-3, with D tentatively TRBD1 (5 bases). V was cut by 3 bases and J by 3 bases, with 19 bases left in between. CDR1 is SGHRS and CDR2 is YFSETQ in the germline V gene. The CDR3 loop spans 17 amino acids. CDR3 sequence: CASSWPGGVRVGNTIYF. The CDR3 nucleotides read TGCGCCAGCAGCTGGCCGGGAGGGGTGAGGGTTGGAAACACCATATATTTT.

The V call is TRBV2, the J call TRBJ2-7; TRBD2 is a possible D gene (6 bases). V was cut by 5 bases and J by 0 bases, with 11 bases left in between. CDR1 and CDR2 from the germline V gene are SNHLY and FYNNEI. CDR3 size: 14 residues. The CDR3 spells CASSTGLGSYEQYF. CDR3 in DNA: TGTGCCAGCAGTACGGGACTCGGCTCCTACGAGCAGTACTTC.

Worth noting for this clone: Other DNA sequences in this sample translate to the same CDR3. The rearrangement uses TRBV30 and TRBJ2-7; TRBD1 matches at 8 bases. This CDR3 is 15 amino acids long. The germline V gene has CDR1 GTSNPN and CDR2 SVGIG (reference sequence). J gave up 3 bases and V 0 bases, and 7 bases lay outside the gene matches. CDR3 nucleotide sequence: TGTGCCTGGAGTGTCGCCGGGACAGGCAACTACGAGCAGTACTTC. This codes for CAWSVAGTGNYEQYF.

The J gene is TRBJ2-7, the V gene TRBV27; D tentatively fits TRBD1 or TRBD2 (5 bases each). V shed 3 bases and J shed 4 bases, with 16 bases lying between them. Germline values: CDR1 MNHEY, CDR2 SMNVEV (reference sequence). The CDR3 is made up of 15 amino acids. The CDR3 protein is CASSLYGDGAYEQYF. DNA for the CDR3: TGTGCCAGCAGTTTGTACGGGGACGGGGCTTACGAGCAGTACTTC.

The V and J genes are TRBV18 and TRBJ1-4; D is undetermined. The germline V and J ends were trimmed by 4 bases and 5 bases, with 11 bases remaining between them. This CDR3 spans 14 amino acids. CDR1 and CDR2 (germline): KGHSH, LQKENI. The CDR3 bases are TGTGCCAGCTCACGTGAGGGCGTCAATGAAAAACTGTTTTTT. Encoded protein: CASSREGVNEKLFF.

This chain joins TRBV13 and TRBJ1-5; no definite D call. CDR1 is PRHDT and CDR2 is FYEKMQ in the germline V gene (reference sequence). V lost 0 bases and J 6 bases, leaving 6 bases between the germline ends. This CDR3 is 13 amino acids long. CDR3 sequence: CASSLGKGQPQHF. CDR3 DNA sequence: TGTGCCAGCAGCTTAGGCAAGGGTCAGCCCCAGCATTTT.

The chain combines TRBV7-9 with TRBJ1-4, with TRBD1 matching over 8 bases. CDR3 length: 18 residues. Trimming took 3 bases from V and 7 from J; bases not matched to a gene: 16. Germline V CDR1 and CDR2: SEHNR, FQNEAQ (reference sequence). The CDR3 DNA reads as TGTGCCAGCAGCTTCTTCCGGGACAGGTCCGCCCGAGGTGAAAAACTGTTTTTT. Protein product: CASSFFRDRSARGEKLFF.

The genes are TRBV7-3 and TRBJ2-3; 7 nucleotides match TRBD2. Germline CDR1 and CDR2: SGHTA and FQGTGA. The junction had 6 bases not matched to a gene; V was cut back by 0 bases and J by 0 bases. The CDR3 spans 17 residues. Here the CDR3 reads CASSLTGAGSSTDTQYF. CDR3 bases: TGTGCCAGCAGCTTAACTGGAGCGGGGTCTAGCACAGATACGCAGTATTTT.

This clone appeared once. The chain is built from TRBV6-1 and TRBJ1-4; a possible D gene is TRBD1 (5 bases). CDR1 and CDR2 from the germline V gene are MNHNS and SASEGT. The CDR3 covers 14 residues. Trimming removed 3 bases at V and 13 bases at J, with 18 bases between. This CDR3 reads CASSDQPGLQGLFF. In DNA, the CDR3 is TGTGCCAGCAGTGATCAGCCAGGGCTTCAGGGACTGTTTTTT.

The gene calls are TRBV2 and TRBJ2-3; the D is unclear. CDR1 and CDR2 (germline): SNHLY, FYNNEI. This CDR3 has 12 residues. Trimming took 7 bases from V and 4 from J, leaving 9 bases between them. The CDR3 reads CASKAASDTQYF. In DNA form, the CDR3 reads TGTGCCAGCAAGGCCGCTTCAGATACGCAGTATTTT.

The chain carries TRBV5-6 and TRBJ2-7, with unresolved D. V lost 1 base and J 4 bases, leaving 12 bases between the germline ends. The CDR3 contains 14 residues. Germline V gene lookup returns CDR1 SGHDT and CDR2 YYEEEE. CDR3 amino acids: CASSLLGAGYEQYF. The DNA of the CDR3 is TGTGCCAGCAGCTTGCTAGGAGCTGGTTACGAGCAGTACTTC.

The chain has TRBV6-5 and TRBJ1-2, with a weak D call TRBD1 (5 bases). V was clipped by 11 bases and J by 5 bases, with 15 bases between them. Germline CDR1 reads MNHEY; CDR2 reads SVGAGI. This CDR3 spans 12 amino acids. CDR3 protein: CAGTPGGYGYTF. CDR3 nucleotides: TGTGCCGGCACCCCCGGGGGGTATGGCTACACCTTC.

This rearrangement joins TRBV5-1 to TRBJ1-1; TRBD1 aligns across 10 bases. CDR1 and CDR2 (germline): SGHRS, YFSETQ. There are 15 residues in the CDR3. With 4 bases clipped from V and 6 bases from J, the junction kept 9 bases outside the gene matches. The CDR3, as DNA: TGCGCCAGCAGCACCGGACAGGGGGGAGATGCTGAAGCTTTCTTT. Its translation is CASSTGQGGDAEAFF.

The chain is built from TRBV28 and TRBJ2-5; the D gene is possibly TRBD1 (6 bases). Trimming left V 6 bases short and J 4 bases short, with 12 bases between. Germline V gene lookup returns CDR1 MDHEN and CDR2 SYDVKM. This CDR3 is 13 amino acids long. The CDR3 sequence is CASRPTGVETQYF. CDR3 DNA sequence: TGTGCCAGCAGACCGACAGGCGTAGAGACCCAGTACTTC.

This clone was counted only a few times. This chain's CDR3 is CASSLGPTDTQYF. CDR3 in DNA: TGTGCCAGCAGCTTGGGACCCACAGATACGCAGTATTTT. The chain couples TRBV5-5 to TRBJ2-3, with D unclear. Trimming shortened V by 0 bases and J by 2 bases, and 4 bases separated the two germline ends. The CDR3 spans 13 residues. Looked up from germline, CDR1 is SGHKS and CDR2 is YYEKEE (reference sequence).

The chain recombines TRBV6-1 with TRBJ2-1; 10 nucleotides match TRBD1. Germline CDR1 reads MNHNS; CDR2 reads SASEGT. The J segment lost 2 bases and the V segment lost 2 bases, leaving 6 bases of the junction unmatched. The CDR3 has 17 residues. The CDR3 loop reads CASSEFRGQGTYNEQFF. The DNA for the CDR3 is TGTGCCAGCAGTGAATTCAGGGGACAGGGGACCTACAATGAGCAGTTCTTC.

This clone was seen a handful of times. The V call is TRBV5-1, the J call TRBJ1-5; 8 nucleotides align to TRBD1. The CDR3 has 16 amino acids. The V gene's germline CDR1 is SGHRS and CDR2 YFSETQ. J was trimmed by 3 bases and V by 2 bases; bases with no gene match: 7. Here the CDR3 DNA reads TGCGCCAGCAGCTTAGGGGACAGGTCCTCCAATCAGCCCCAGCATTTT. Its protein product is CASSLGDRSSNQPQHF. Drawing the rest from reference TRBV5-1 and TRBJ1-5, the complete variable domain is KAGVTQTPRYLIKTRGQQVTLSCSPISGHRSVSWYQQTPGQGLQFLFEYFSETQRNKGNFPGRFSGRQFSNSRSEMNVSTLELGDSALYLCASSLGDRSSNQPQHFGDGTRLSIL.

This clone was seen a single time. The chain is built from TRBV29-1 and TRBJ2-1; D could derive from TRBD1 or TRBD2 (5 bases each). V lost 7 bases and J 5 bases, leaving 18 bases between the germline ends. Germline-derived CDR1 and CDR2 are SQVTM and ANQGSEA. This CDR3 comprises 14 residues. DNA of the CDR3: TGCAGCGCTTTGGGGACCTGGGGGAACAATGAGCAGTTCTTC. Residues: CSALGTWGNNEQFF.

The gene calls are TRBV5-8 and TRBJ1-6, with D unclear. Per the germline V gene, CDR1 is SGHTS and CDR2 is YDEGEE. This CDR3 has 16 amino acids. With 3 bases removed from V and 0 bases from J, the gap between germline ends came to 10 bases. The CDR3 DNA sequence: TGTGCCAGCAGCTGGGAAGGGAACTCCTATAATTCACCCCTCCACTTT. This encodes CASSWEGNSYNSPLHF.

This clone was observed a single time. The chain employs TRBV15 and TRBJ1-5; possibly TRBD1 for D (5 bases). CDR1 and CDR2 (germline): LNHNV, YYDKDF (reference sequence). Trimming removed 1 base at V and 11 bases at J, with 18 bases between. CDR3 length: 15 amino acids. In nucleotides, the CDR3 is TGTGCCACCAGCAGAGTCGCAGGGTGGGCGTCAGCCCAGCATTTT. This gives the protein CATSRVAGWASAQHF.

This chain joins TRBV10-3 and TRBJ1-1; D uncertain. V lost 3 bases, J lost 4 bases, and 15 bases lay in between. Germline lookup yields CDR1 ENHRY and CDR2 SYGVKD. CDR3 length: 15 residues. The CDR3 coding sequence is TGTGCCATCAGTGACGGACCCCCGGGAGGCACTGAAGCTTTCTTT. It translates to CAISDGPPGGTEAFF.

V usage is TRBV5-1 and J usage is TRBJ2-6; 7 nucleotides agree with TRBD2. The germline gives CDR1 SGHRS, CDR2 YFSETQ. The trim removed 5 bases at V and 0 bases at J, leaving 5 bases unmatched. The CDR3 has 16 amino acids. The CDR3 DNA follows: TGCGCCAGCAGGGGGGGGTTACACTCTGGGGCCAACGTCCTGACTTTC. It is translated as CASRGGLHSGANVLTF.